What follows are 16 T cell receptor beta chains derived from one specimen sequenced in a study of shared clonotypes between healthy human individuals. Assay used: immunoSEQ multiplex PCR; TCRdb lists only in-frame clones, some missing. The sample includes roughly 760,000 clones, 74% seen only once; the top ten take over 1.5%. The sequenced sample consisted of memory CD4+ T cells sorted from blood. The subset denotes: CD45RA-negative fraction. These TCRs come from a woman aged 30 to 39 in good health.

The chain carries TRBV18 and TRBJ2-7; 9 positions match TRBD1. The J segment lost 2 bases and the V segment lost 2 bases, leaving 4 bases of the junction unmatched. The CDR3 covers 15 residues. Germline loops: CDR1 KGHSH, CDR2 LQKENI. In DNA, the CDR3 is TGTGCCAGCTCACCAGGGACAGGGTTGACCTACGAGCAGTACTTC. It translates to CASSPGTGLTYEQYF.

The chain joins TRBV6-6 to TRBJ2-2, with D perhaps matching TRBD1 (5 bases). The CDR3 sequence is 15 residues long. The germline gives CDR1 MNHNY, CDR2 SVGAGI (reference sequence). The ends were cut back, 2 bases at V and 5 bases at J, with 12 bases in the middle. In DNA, the CDR3 is TGTGCCAGCAGTTACAGGGGCGAGAGGACCGGGGAGCTGTTTTTT. It translates to CASSYRGERTGELFF.

Remarks on this clone: This could be a read error, since a much larger clone is one nucleotide away. This sequence joins TRBV10-2 and TRBJ1-2, with D hard to call. This CDR3 spans 12 amino acids. Trimming pared 4 bases from V and 2 bases from J, leaving 5 bases between. The germline V gene encodes CDR1 WSHSY and CDR2 SAAADI. CDR3 in amino acids: CASSGGNYGYTF. The DNA of the CDR3 is TGCGCCAGCAGTGGAGGGAACTATGGCTACACCTTC.

This chain uses TRBV5-3 with TRBJ1-2; D call uncertain. TRBV5-3 belongs to the ORF category, with a function that is uncertain. The CDR3 contains 15 residues. V lost 4 bases and J lost 2, with 15 bases in between. The CDR3 sequence is CARSLWAGRNYGYTF. In DNA form, the CDR3 reads TGTGCCAGAAGCCTGTGGGCGGGGAGGAACTATGGCTACACCTTC.

This clone was observed a few times. The J gene is TRBJ1-5, the V gene TRBV6-1; 7 bases align to TRBD1. The CDR3 sequence is 16 residues long. The junction had 6 bases not matched to a gene; V was cut back by 4 bases and J by 0 bases. Per germline, CDR1 MNHNS and CDR2 SASEGT. The CDR3 DNA follows: TGTGCCAGCAGTGCCCGAGGGACAGATAGCAATCAGCCCCAGCATTTT. It encodes CASSARGTDSNQPQHF.

The rearrangement uses TRBV2 and TRBJ1-2; D is perhaps TRBD1 (5 bases). Germline loops: CDR1 SNHLY, CDR2 FYNNEI. This CDR3 has 13 amino acids. V was pared by 4 bases and J by 1 base, with 7 bases between. The CDR3 loop is CASSATDNYGYTF. The DNA for the CDR3 is TGTGCCAGCAGTGCGACAGATAACTATGGCTACACCTTC.

The chain combines TRBV15 with TRBJ1-5; D is ambiguous. This CDR3 is built from 14 residues. Germline V gives CDR1 LNHNV, CDR2 YYDKDF (reference sequence). V dropped 0 bases and J dropped 7 bases, with 10 bases sitting between them. The CDR3 sequence is CATSRDRRTQPQHF. The CDR3 region has the DNA TGTGCCACCAGCAGAGATCGGAGGACGCAGCCCCAGCATTTT.

This clone was seen only once. The CDR3 loop reads CASSITAGDDTQYF. In nucleotides, the CDR3 is TGTGCCAGTAGTATAACTGCGGGAGACGATACGCAGTATTTT. This rearrangement joins TRBV19 to TRBJ2-3; 7 nucleotides agree with TRBD2. V lost 2 bases, J lost 6 bases, and 5 bases stayed unmatched. Germline V gene lookup returns CDR1 LNHDA and CDR2 SQIVND (reference sequence). This CDR3 is built from 14 residues.

This clone has at least ten counts. CDR3 bases: TGTGCCAGCAGTGATCCAACAGGAGAGCACCACACTGAAGCTTTCTTT. This gives the protein CASSDPTGEHHTEAFF. The chain has TRBV25-1 and TRBJ1-1; perhaps TRBD1 as D (5 bases). This CDR3 is 16 amino acids long. Deletions cut 3 bases from V and 3 bases from J, with 17 bases between. CDR1 is MGHDK and CDR2 is SYGVNS in the germline V gene. The full variable domain, with the rest looked up from reference TRBV25-1 and TRBJ1-1, is EADIYQTPRYLVIGTGKKITLECSQTMGHDKMYWYQQDPGMELHLIHYSYGVNSTEKGDLSSESTVSRIRTEHFPLTLESARPSHTSQYLCASSDPTGEHHTEAFFGQGTRLTVV.

This clone was detected only a few times. The rearrangement joins TRBV19 to TRBJ2-2; 9 bases are shared with TRBD1. Germline V lookup: CDR1 LNHDA, CDR2 SQIVND (reference sequence). The ends lost 5 bases at V and 6 bases at J; junction bases unmatched: 4. CDR3 length: 14 amino acids. CDR3 coding DNA: TGTGCCAGTAGTCAGACAGGGGGGCCCGGGGAGCTGTTTTTT. This translates into CASSQTGGPGELFF.

This clone is a singleton in its sample. The CDR3 here is CASKTSGSEQYF. In DNA, the CDR3 is TGTGCCAGCAAGACTAGCGGGAGCGAGCAGTACTTC. The chain recombines TRBV28 with TRBJ2-7; the match to TRBD2 covers 12 bases. V lost 7 bases, J lost 6 bases, and 1 base stayed unmatched. CDR1 is MDHEN and CDR2 is SYDVKM in the germline V gene. There are 12 residues in the CDR3.

The CDR3 DNA reads TGTGCCAGCAGTGTCGGCAGGGGGTATGGCTACACCTTC. It translates to CASSVGRGYGYTF. The chain combines TRBV27 with TRBJ1-2; 7 bases agree with TRBD1. This CDR3 is 13 amino acids long. The V segment lost 5 bases and the J segment 5 bases; nucleotides outside the gene matches: 5. Germline lookup yields CDR1 MNHEY and CDR2 SMNVEV (reference sequence).

The chain recombines TRBV5-1 with TRBJ1-1, with D tentatively TRBD1 (5 bases). Germline lookup yields CDR1 SGHRS and CDR2 YFSETQ. This CDR3 spans 14 amino acids. The V end was cut by 3 bases, the J end by 1 base, with 10 bases between. CDR3 protein: CASSSVGGNTEAFF. Written as DNA, the CDR3 is TGCGCCAGCAGCTCGGTCGGGGGGAACACTGAAGCTTTCTTT.

This clone has just a few counts. The chain joins TRBV10-2 to TRBJ1-3, with D possibly matching TRBD1 (5 bases). V shed 8 bases and J shed 3 bases, with 17 bases lying between them. In germline, CDR1 is WSHSY, CDR2 SAAADI. This CDR3 is 15 amino acids long. The CDR3 spells CASSEWGTDGNTIYF. In nucleotides, the CDR3 is TGCGCCAGCTCAGAGTGGGGGACGGATGGAAACACCATATATTTT.

The chain couples TRBV5-1 to TRBJ1-1; 11 bases line up with TRBD1. This CDR3 comprises 15 residues. CDR1 SGHRS and CDR2 YFSETQ come from the germline V gene. After removal of 4 bases from V and 4 bases from J, the junction contained 6 bases not matched to a gene. The CDR3: CASSHGQGAGTEAFF. The CDR3 nucleotides read TGCGCCAGCAGCCACGGACAGGGGGCCGGCACTGAAGCTTTCTTT.

This clone showed up just a few times. V usage is TRBV5-1 and J usage is TRBJ2-1, with a tentative D call TRBD2 (6 bases). The germline CDR1 and CDR2 sequences are SGHRS and YFSETQ. V was shortened by 0 bases and J by 3 bases, with 10 bases between the two germline ends. The CDR3 sequence is 15 residues long. The CDR3 is CASSLEGGFYNEQFF. In DNA, the CDR3 is TGCGCCAGCAGCTTGGAGGGAGGTTTCTACAATGAGCAGTTCTTC.